This T cell receptor (beta chain) stems from a study of cytomegalovirus exposure and HLA in healthy donors. Overall study results and limits: Most TCR sequences were seen very rarely across donors, but some public TCRs occurred in many. TCR beta V- and J-gene trimming was later associated with a missense DCLRE1C variant. According to the study, roughly 160 TCR beta chains were cytomegalovirus-associated.

For this clone: Its antigen is unidentified.

The PCR had 60 Vbeta and 13 Jbeta primers. Generated by immunoSEQ multiplex PCR, the TCRdb table keeps only in-frame clones and is missing some. The sample lists approximately 170,000 clones, about four fifths occurring once. Trimming took off 0 bases at V and 10 bases at J, with 6 bases between the two ends. This CDR3 has 12 residues. Sequenced: PBMCs. V and J are TRBV23-1 and TRBJ2-2, with D hard to call. TRBV23-1 is identified as an open reading frame with a role that is uncertain. The receptor was derived from a male donor in good health and CMV-seronegative. The CDR3 DNA sequence: TGCGCCAGCAGTCAATCGAGTTTGGAGCTGTTTTTT. Translation: CASSQSSLELFF.